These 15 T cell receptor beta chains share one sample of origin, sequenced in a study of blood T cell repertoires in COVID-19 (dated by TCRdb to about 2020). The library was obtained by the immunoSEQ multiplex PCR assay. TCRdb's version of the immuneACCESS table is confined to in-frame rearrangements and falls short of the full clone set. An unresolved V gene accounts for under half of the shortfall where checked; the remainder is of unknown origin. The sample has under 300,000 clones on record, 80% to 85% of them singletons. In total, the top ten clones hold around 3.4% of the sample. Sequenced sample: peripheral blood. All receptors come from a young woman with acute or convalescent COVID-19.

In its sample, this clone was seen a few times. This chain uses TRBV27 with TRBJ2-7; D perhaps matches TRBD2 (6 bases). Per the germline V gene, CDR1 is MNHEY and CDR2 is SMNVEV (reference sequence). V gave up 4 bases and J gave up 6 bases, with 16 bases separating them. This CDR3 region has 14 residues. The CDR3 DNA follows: TGTGCCAGCAGTTCGGGGCGGAGGGCCCCCGAGCAGTACTTC. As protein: CASSSGRRAPEQYF.

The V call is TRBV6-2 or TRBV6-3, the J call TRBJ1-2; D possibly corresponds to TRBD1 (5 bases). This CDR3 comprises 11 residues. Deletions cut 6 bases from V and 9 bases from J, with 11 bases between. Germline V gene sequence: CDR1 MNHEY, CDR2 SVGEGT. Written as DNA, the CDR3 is TGTGCCAGCAGCTCAGGGTTACGCTACACCTTC. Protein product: CASSSGLRYTF.

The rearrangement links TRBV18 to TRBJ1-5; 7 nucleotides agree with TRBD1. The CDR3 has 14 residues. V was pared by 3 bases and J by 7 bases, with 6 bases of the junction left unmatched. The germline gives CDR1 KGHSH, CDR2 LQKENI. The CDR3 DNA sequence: TGTGCCAGCTCACCGGGACAGTTAGGGCAGCCCCAGCATTTT. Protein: CASSPGQLGQPQHF. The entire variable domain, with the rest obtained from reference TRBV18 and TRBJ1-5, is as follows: NAGVMQNPRHLVRRRGQEARLRCSPMKGHSHVYWYRQLPEEGLKFMVYLQKENIIDESGMPKERFSAEFPKEGPSILRIQQVVRGDSAAYFCASSPGQLGQPQHFGDGTRLSIL.

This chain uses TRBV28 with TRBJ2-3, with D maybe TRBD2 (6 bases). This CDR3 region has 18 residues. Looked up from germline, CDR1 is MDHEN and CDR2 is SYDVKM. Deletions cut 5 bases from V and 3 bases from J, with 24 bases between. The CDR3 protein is CASSPLGLGGERTDTQYF. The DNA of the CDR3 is TGTGCCAGCAGTCCCCTTGGATTAGGAGGGGAGCGGACAGATACGCAGTATTTT.

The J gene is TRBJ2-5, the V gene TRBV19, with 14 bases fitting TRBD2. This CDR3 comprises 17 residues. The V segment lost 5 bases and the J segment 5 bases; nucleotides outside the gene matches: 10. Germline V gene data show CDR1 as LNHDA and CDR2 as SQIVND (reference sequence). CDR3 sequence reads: CASSPVTSGRARETQYF. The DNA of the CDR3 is TGTGCCAGTAGTCCCGTGACTAGCGGGAGGGCCCGGGAGACCCAGTACTTC.

CDR3 in amino acids: CASRPFAGGIYNEQFF. The CDR3 nucleotides are TGTGCCAGCAGACCCTTTGCGGGAGGTATCTACAATGAGCAGTTCTTC. The V and J genes are TRBV27 and TRBJ2-1; 8 bases match TRBD2. There are 16 residues in the CDR3. Germline V gene sequence: CDR1 MNHEY, CDR2 SMNVEV (reference sequence). Unmatched junction bases numbered 10, after V lost 6 bases and J lost 3 bases.

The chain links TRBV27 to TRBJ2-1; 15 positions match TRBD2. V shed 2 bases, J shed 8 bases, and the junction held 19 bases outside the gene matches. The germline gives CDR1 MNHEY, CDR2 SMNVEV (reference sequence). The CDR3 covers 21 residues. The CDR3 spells CASSLDVPFGLAGGPEDEQFF. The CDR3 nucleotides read TGTGCCAGCAGTTTAGATGTTCCCTTCGGACTAGCGGGAGGGCCTGAGGATGAGCAGTTCTTC.

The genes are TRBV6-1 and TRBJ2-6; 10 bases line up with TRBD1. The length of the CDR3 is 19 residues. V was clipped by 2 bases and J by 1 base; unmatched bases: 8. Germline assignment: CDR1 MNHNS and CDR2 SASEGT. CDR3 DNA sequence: TGTGCCAGCAGTGAAATCCCGGGACAGGGGTCTTCTGGGGCCAACGTCCTGACTTTC. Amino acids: CASSEIPGQGSSGANVLTF.

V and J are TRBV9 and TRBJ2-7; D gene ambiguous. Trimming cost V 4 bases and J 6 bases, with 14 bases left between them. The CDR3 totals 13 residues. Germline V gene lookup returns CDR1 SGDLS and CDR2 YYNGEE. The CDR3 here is CASSISLDSEQYF. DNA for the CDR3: TGTGCCAGCAGCATCTCCCTAGACTCCGAGCAGTACTTC.

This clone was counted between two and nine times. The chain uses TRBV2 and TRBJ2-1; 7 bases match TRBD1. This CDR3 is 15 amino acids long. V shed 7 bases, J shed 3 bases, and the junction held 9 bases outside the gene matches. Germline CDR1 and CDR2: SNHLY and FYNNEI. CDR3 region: CASNERGQGYNEQFF. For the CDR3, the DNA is TGTGCCAGCAACGAGAGGGGGCAGGGCTACAATGAGCAGTTCTTC.

CDR3 in amino acids: CASSHRDRVPEQYF. In DNA form, the CDR3 reads TGTGCCAGCAGTCACCGGGACAGGGTCCCCGAGCAGTACTTC. The V and J genes are TRBV28 and TRBJ2-7; 9 bases are a match to TRBD1. Trimming cost V 5 bases and J 6 bases; bases outside gene matches: 8. Germline loops: CDR1 MDHEN, CDR2 SYDVKM. This CDR3 spans 14 amino acids.

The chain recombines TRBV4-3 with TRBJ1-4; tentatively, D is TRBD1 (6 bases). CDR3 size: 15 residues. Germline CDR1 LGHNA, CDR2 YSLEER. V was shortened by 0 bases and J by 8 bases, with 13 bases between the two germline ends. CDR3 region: CASSQDTGPREKLFF. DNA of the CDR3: TGCGCCAGCAGCCAAGATACAGGGCCGAGGGAAAAACTGTTTTTT.

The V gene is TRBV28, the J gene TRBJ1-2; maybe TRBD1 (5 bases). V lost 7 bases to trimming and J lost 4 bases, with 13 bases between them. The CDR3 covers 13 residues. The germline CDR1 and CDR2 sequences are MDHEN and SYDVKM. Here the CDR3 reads CASTQTVVYGYTF. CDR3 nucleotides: TGTGCCAGCACTCAGACAGTCGTCTATGGCTACACCTTC.

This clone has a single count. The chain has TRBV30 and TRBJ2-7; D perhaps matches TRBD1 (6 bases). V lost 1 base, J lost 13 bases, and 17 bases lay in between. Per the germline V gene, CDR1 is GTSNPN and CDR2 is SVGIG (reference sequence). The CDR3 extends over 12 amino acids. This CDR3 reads CAWSDRTEPYYF. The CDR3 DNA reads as TGTGCCTGGAGTGATCGGACAGAGCCTTATTACTTC.

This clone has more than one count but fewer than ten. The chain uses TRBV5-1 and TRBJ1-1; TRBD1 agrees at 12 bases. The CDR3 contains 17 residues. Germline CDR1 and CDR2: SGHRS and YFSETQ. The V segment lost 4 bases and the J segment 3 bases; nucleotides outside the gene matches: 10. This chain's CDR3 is CASSTGTGGVGYTEAFF. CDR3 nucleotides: TGCGCCAGCAGCACCGGGACAGGGGGCGTGGGATACACTGAAGCTTTCTTT.